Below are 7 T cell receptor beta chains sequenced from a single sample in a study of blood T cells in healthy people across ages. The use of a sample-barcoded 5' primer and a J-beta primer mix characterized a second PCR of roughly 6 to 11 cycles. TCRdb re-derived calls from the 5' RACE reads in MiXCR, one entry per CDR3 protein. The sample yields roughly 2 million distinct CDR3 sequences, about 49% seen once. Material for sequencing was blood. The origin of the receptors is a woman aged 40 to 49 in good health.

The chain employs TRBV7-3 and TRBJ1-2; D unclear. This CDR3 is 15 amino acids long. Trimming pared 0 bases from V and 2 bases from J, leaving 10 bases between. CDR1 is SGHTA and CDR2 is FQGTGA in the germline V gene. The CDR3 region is CASSLTSNSNYGYTF. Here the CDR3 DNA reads TGTGCCAGCAGCTTAACGAGTAATTCCAACTATGGCTACACCTTC.

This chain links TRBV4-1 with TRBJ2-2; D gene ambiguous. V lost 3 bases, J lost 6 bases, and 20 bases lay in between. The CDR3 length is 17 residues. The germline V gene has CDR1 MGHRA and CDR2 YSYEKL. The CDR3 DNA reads TGCGCCAGCAGCCAGGCTACGGACCACAAAAGACCCGGGGAGCTGTTTTTT. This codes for CASSQATDHKRPGELFF.

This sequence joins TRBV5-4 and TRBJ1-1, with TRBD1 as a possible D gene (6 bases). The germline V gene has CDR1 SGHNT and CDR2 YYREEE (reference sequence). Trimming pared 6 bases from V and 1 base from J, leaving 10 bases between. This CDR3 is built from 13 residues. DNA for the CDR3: TGTGCCAGCAACGAAGGGGGGAACACTGAAGCTTTCTTT. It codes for CASNEGGNTEAFF. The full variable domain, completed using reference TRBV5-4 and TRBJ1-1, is ETGVTQSPTHLIKTRGQQVTLRCSSQSGHNTVSWYQQALGQGPQFIFQYYREEENGRGNFPPRFSGLQFPNYSSELNVNALELDDSALYLCASNEGGNTEAFFGQGTRLTVV.

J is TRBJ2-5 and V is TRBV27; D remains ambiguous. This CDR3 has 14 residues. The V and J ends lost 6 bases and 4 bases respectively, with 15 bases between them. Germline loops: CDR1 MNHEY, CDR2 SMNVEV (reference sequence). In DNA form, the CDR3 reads TGTGCCAGCAGACGTCACGGACCGGGAGAGACCCAGTACTTC. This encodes CASRRHGPGETQYF.

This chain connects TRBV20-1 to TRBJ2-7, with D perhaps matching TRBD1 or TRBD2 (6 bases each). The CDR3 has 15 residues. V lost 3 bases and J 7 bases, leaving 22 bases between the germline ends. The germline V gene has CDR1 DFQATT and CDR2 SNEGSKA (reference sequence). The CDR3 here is CSASRGGPSYNEQYF. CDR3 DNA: TGCAGTGCTAGCCGTGGGGGGCCCTCTTACAATGAGCAGTACTTC.

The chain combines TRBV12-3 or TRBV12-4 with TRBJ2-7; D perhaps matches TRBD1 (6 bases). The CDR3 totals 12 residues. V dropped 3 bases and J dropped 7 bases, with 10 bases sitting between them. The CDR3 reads CASSFEGGEQYF. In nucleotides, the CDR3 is TGTGCCAGCAGTTTTGAAGGGGGTGAGCAGTACTTC.

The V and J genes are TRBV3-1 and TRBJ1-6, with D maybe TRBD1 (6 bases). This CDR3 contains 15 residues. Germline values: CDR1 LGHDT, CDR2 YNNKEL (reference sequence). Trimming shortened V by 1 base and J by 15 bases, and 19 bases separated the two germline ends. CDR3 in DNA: TGTGCCAGCAGCCAAGTCAGGGGTACCCTAAGGAACCTCCACTTT. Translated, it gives CASSQVRGTLRNLHF.